The present entry profiles one T cell receptor beta chain with its context. This entry belongs to a study of T cell responses to AZD1222 COVID-19 vaccine. Trimming took off 3 bases at V and 0 bases at J, with 21 bases between the two ends. Per the germline V gene, CDR1 is GTSNPN and CDR2 is SVGIG (reference sequence). The CDR3 covers 18 residues. The method was immunoSEQ multiplex PCR; TCRdb's version includes in-frame clones alone and lacks a portion of them. Among some 180,000 clones listed, 92% were seen once. The chain couples TRBV30 to TRBJ1-3; D might be TRBD1 (6 bases). The source was peripheral blood, collected on day 0 of AZD1222 vaccination. This TCR came from an adult in good health. The CDR3 coding sequence is TGTGCCTGGAGGGCCACAGACGGGACATTCTACTCTGGAAACACCATATATTTT. Translated, it gives CAWRATDGTFYSGNTIYF.